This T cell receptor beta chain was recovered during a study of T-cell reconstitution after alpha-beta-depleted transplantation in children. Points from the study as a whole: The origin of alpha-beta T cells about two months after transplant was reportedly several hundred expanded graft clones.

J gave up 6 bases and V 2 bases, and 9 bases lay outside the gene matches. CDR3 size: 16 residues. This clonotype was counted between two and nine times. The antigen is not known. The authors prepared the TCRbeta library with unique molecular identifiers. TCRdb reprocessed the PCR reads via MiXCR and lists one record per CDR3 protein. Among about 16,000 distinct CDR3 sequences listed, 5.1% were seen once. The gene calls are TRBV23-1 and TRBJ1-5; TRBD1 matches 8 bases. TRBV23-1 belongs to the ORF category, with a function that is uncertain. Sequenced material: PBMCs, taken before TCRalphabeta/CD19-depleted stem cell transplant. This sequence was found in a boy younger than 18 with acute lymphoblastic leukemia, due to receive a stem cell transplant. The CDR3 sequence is CASSQDNQGAAQPQHF. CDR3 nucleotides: TGCGCCAGCAGTCAAGACAACCAGGGGGCGGCTCAGCCCCAGCATTTT.